A few counts support the clone carrying this TCR beta chain. In germline, CDR1 is SEHNR, CDR2 FQNEAQ (reference sequence). Between the trimmed V and J ends, which lost 1 base and 4 bases, there was a span of 8 bases. CDR3 length: 14 amino acids. The data were produced by immunoSEQ multiplex PCR, yet TCRdb's version contains in-frame clones alone and is incomplete. The sample records roughly 160,000 clones, about 94% being singletons. The sample comes from a study of control samples from healthy donors and cancer patients. The chain is built from TRBV7-9 and TRBJ2-1, with unresolved D. Source material: PBMCs. This TCR was recovered from a man between 60 and 70 years old with colorectal cancer. DNA for the CDR3: TGTGCCAGCAGCTTAGTCGAGTGGTACAATGAGCAGTTCTTC. Protein sequence: CASSLVEWYNEQFF. Looking up the rest from reference TRBV7-9 and TRBJ2-1 gives the full variable domain: DTGVSQNPRHKITKRGQNVTFRCDPISEHNRLYWYRQTLGQGPEFLTYFQNEAQLEKSRLLSDRFSAERPKGSFSTLEIQRTEQGDSAMYLCASSLVEWYNEQFFGPGTRLTVL.